A selection of T cell receptor beta chains follows, all from one sample in a study of blood T cell repertoires in COVID-19. Produced via immunoSEQ multiplex PCR; TCRdb's table is partial and in-frame only. The table lists about 130,000 clones, approximately 88% of them singletons. The sequenced sample consisted of peripheral blood. The origin of the receptors is a woman older than 75 with acute or convalescent COVID-19. CDR3s include the opening cysteine and the closing phenylalanine or tryptophan. Each record gives: D gene, V gene, clone size, J gene, CDR3 protein, CDR3 DNA. A D gene is named only where the DNA matches it firmly. The size entry is marked missing in some rows and otherwise reads once, few, many or a size class.

>NA|TRBV28|NA|TRBJ2-7
CASSPHSRGYEQYF
TGTGCCAGCAGTCCCCACTCGCGGGGCTACGAGCAGTACTTC
>TRBD1|TRBV30|NA|TRBJ1-6
CAWSATGGTYNSPLHF
TGTGCCTGGAGTGCTACAGGGGGCACCTATAATTCACCCCTCCACTTT
>TRBD1|TRBV5-6|NA|TRBJ1-5
CASSLYRGGGNQPQHF
TGTGCCAGCAGCTTGTACAGGGGGGGTGGCAATCAGCCCCAGCATTTT
>TRBD2|TRBV2|once|TRBJ2-5
CASRGLGLAEETQYF
TGTGCCAGCAGGGGCTTAGGACTAGCGGAAGAGACCCAGTACTTC
>NA|TRBV3-1/TRBV3-2|NA|TRBJ2-7
CASSQGTRREQYF
TGTGCCAGCAGCCAAGGGACTCGAAGGGAGCAGTACTTC
>NA|TRBV5-1|once|TRBJ2-7
CASSLGAGADEQYF
TGCGCCAGCAGCTTGGGGGCAGGGGCGGACGAGCAGTACTTC
>NA|TRBV18|NA|TRBJ1-1
CASSPNPGLNTEAFF
TGTGCCAGCTCACCAAATCCAGGTCTGAACACTGAAGCTTTCTTT
>NA|TRBV1|NA|TRBJ2-2
CTSSQTTQGAGVNTGELFF
TGCACCAGCAGCCAGACGACTCAAGGAGCGGGCGTGAACACCGGGGAGCTGTTTTTT
>TRBD1|TRBV4-3|NA|TRBJ2-2
CASSQGGTGATGELFF
TGCGCCAGCAGCCAAGGGGGCACAGGGGCCACCGGGGAGCTGTTTTTT
>TRBD1|TRBV11-2|NA|TRBJ1-4
CASSLMGQGNEKLFF
TGTGCCAGCAGCTTAATGGGACAGGGGAATGAAAAACTGTTTTTT
>TRBD1|TRBV3-1/TRBV3-2|NA|TRBJ2-7
CASSHRPGQGGNQSYEQYF
TGTGCCAGCAGCCACCGACCGGGACAGGGGGGCAATCAGTCCTACGAGCAGTACTTC
>TRBD2|TRBV19|NA|TRBJ2-1
CASMSAGGASYNEQFF
TGTGCCAGTATGTCCGCCGGGGGGGCCTCCTACAATGAGCAGTTCTTC
>TRBD2|TRBV19|once|TRBJ2-5
CASSQGLAGGSVETQYF
TGTGCCAGTAGCCAGGGACTAGCGGGAGGGTCTGTAGAGACCCAGTACTTC
>NA|TRBV7-9|once|TRBJ1-2
CASITKSGGVYGYTF
TGTGCCAGCATTACTAAGAGTGGAGGTGTGTATGGCTACACCTTC
>NA|TRBV18|NA|TRBJ1-6
CASSPTKGGDSPLHF
TGTGCCAGCTCACCAACGAAAGGGGGGGATTCACCCCTCCACTTT
>NA|TRBV7-9|once|TRBJ2-1
CASSRRQGGEQFF
TGTGCCAGCAGCCGGCGACAGGGAGGCGAGCAGTTCTTC
>TRBD2|TRBV19|NA|TRBJ2-1
CASSIVGLAGYNEQFF
TGTGCCAGTAGTATAGTGGGACTAGCGGGATACAATGAGCAGTTCTTC
>TRBD1|TRBV6-2/TRBV6-3|NA|TRBJ1-5
CASNPPQGGGQPQHF
TGTGCCAGCAACCCTCCCCAAGGGGGCGGACAGCCCCAGCATTTT
>NA|TRBV7-2|NA|TRBJ2-7
CASSQGGLSSYEQYF
TGTGCCAGCAGCCAGGGTGGGTTGAGCTCCTACGAGCAGTACTTC
>TRBD1|TRBV6-5|once|TRBJ1-2
CASSPDRGLGGGYTF
TGTGCCAGCAGCCCAGATAGGGGGCTTGGTGGTGGCTACACCTTC
>NA|TRBV2|NA|TRBJ1-1
CASREAPWESTEAFF
TGTGCCAGCAGGGAGGCACCATGGGAGTCCACTGAAGCTTTCTTT
>NA|TRBV14|NA|TRBJ1-3
CASSRTLGDSGNTIYF
TGTGCCAGCAGCCGGACCCTAGGGGACTCTGGAAACACCATATATTTT
>TRBD1|TRBV4-1|NA|TRBJ1-1
CASSQTTGSKTEAFF
TGCGCCAGCAGCCAAACGACAGGGTCGAAGACTGAAGCTTTCTTT
>TRBD2|TRBV20-1|NA|TRBJ2-7
CSASTLAGVYEQYF
TGCAGTGCTAGTACTCTAGCGGGAGTTTACGAGCAGTACTTC
>TRBD2|TRBV9|NA|TRBJ2-5
CASSGGLAGGETQYF
TGTGCCAGCAGCGGAGGACTAGCGGGAGGAGAGACCCAGTACTTC
>NA|TRBV19|few|TRBJ1-2
CASSLPVGRDWGYGYTF
TGTGCCAGTAGTCTCCCCGTCGGTCGGGACTGGGGCTATGGCTACACCTTC
>TRBD1|TRBV7-9|NA|TRBJ1-2
CASSLTGQFNGYTF
TGTGCCAGCAGCTTAACGGGACAGTTTAATGGCTACACCTTC
>NA|TRBV27|NA|TRBJ2-1
CASSLTTENEQFF
TGTGCCAGCAGTTTGACCACGGAGAATGAGCAGTTCTTC
>TRBD1|TRBV25-1|NA|TRBJ1-1
CASSATTGNTEAFF
TGTGCCAGCAGTGCGACGACAGGGAATACTGAAGCTTTCTTT
>TRBD1|TRBV6-5|NA|TRBJ1-2
CASSSTGTGRIYGYTF
TGTGCCAGCAGTTCGACAGGGACAGGGAGAATCTATGGCTACACCTTC
>TRBD1|TRBV12-3/TRBV12-4|NA|TRBJ1-2
CASSFPTGGYTF
TGTGCCAGCAGTTTTCCGACAGGGGGCTACACCTTC
>TRBD1|TRBV4-1|NA|TRBJ1-4
CASSPQDRGTTNEKLFF
TGCGCCAGCAGCCCCCAGGACAGGGGAACAACTAATGAAAAACTGTTTTTT